A single sample gave rise to the 3 T cell receptor beta chains below, sequenced in a study of blood T cell repertoires in COVID-19. Profiling relied on immunoSEQ multiplex PCR, and the TCRdb table lists in-frame clones only, not all of them. The table includes a few hundred thousand clones, 88% detected once. Sequenced material: peripheral blood. These receptor sequences come from a human donor in a cohort sampled during active COVID-19.

V usage is TRBV11-3 and J usage is TRBJ2-1, with TRBD2 matching 13 bases. V trimming: 1 base; J trimming: 5 bases; junction bases outside the gene matches: 2. The CDR3 spans 16 residues. The germline V gene encodes CDR1 SGHNT and CDR2 YENEEA. The CDR3 region is CASSLGTSGRNNEQFF. For the CDR3, the DNA is TGTGCCAGCAGCTTAGGGACTAGCGGGAGAAACAATGAGCAGTTCTTC.

The genes are TRBV9 and TRBJ2-1; TRBD2 matches at 7 bases. The CDR3 contains 15 residues. With 0 bases clipped from V and 6 bases from J, the junction kept 6 bases outside the gene matches. Per the germline V gene, CDR1 is SGDLS and CDR2 is YYNGEE. The CDR3 reads CASSVVGRASNEQFF. CDR3 nucleotide sequence: TGTGCCAGCAGCGTAGTGGGGAGGGCCTCCAATGAGCAGTTCTTC.

The rearrangement uses TRBV7-2 and TRBJ1-5; D may be TRBD1 (5 bases). The CDR3 length is 13 residues. Germline V gene sequence: CDR1 SGHTA, CDR2 FQGNSA. The V gene lost 3 bases and the J gene lost 4 bases, with 7 bases spanning the gap. The CDR3 loop is CASSFDRNQPQHF. The CDR3 DNA reads as TGTGCCAGCAGCTTCGACAGAAATCAGCCCCAGCATTTT.